This T cell receptor (beta chain) derives from a study of T cell repertoires in cytomegalovirus infection. Study-wide context: From public TCR beta signatures came an indication of both CMV infection and matching HLA type.

In TCRdb, the reads were re-called with MiXCR into one record per CDR3 protein. The top ten hold approximately 18% of the sample, which has about 700,000 distinct CDR3 sequences, around 32% seen once. Germline V lookup: CDR1 LNHNV, CDR2 YYDKDF (reference sequence). V was cut by 5 bases and J by 6 bases, with 11 bases left in between. CDR3 length: 13 amino acids. This clonotype was recorded a few times. Its specificity is not known. This TCR derives from a human donor in good health (CMV status not recorded). Some clones in this sample may be carry-over from other donors' samples. The V call is TRBV15, the J call TRBJ1-5; D is undetermined. The specimen comprised cultured PBMCs, sampled from culture after CMV antigen stimulation. The CDR3 region is CATSPAGTQPQHF. As DNA, the CDR3 is TGTGCCACCAGCCCAGCGGGAACTCAGCCCCAGCATTTT.